The 12 T cell receptor beta chains below come from one sample, sequenced in a study of shared clonotypes between healthy human individuals. Here immunoSEQ multiplex PCR was the method, and the copy in TCRdb shows in-frame clones only, minus some. The sample shows roughly 1,100,000 clones, approximately 76% of them seen only once. The material sequenced was memory CD4+ T cells sorted from blood. Subset meaning: CD45RA-negative fraction. The origin of the receptors is a man younger than 35 in good health.

In this sample, this clone turned up a few times. This chain connects TRBV9 to TRBJ2-2, with TRBD1 matching 8 bases. V shed 4 bases, J shed 2 bases, and the junction held 7 bases outside the gene matches. The V gene's germline CDR1 is SGDLS and CDR2 YYNGEE. This CDR3 is built from 16 residues. CDR3 DNA: TGTGCCAGCAGCAGGGGGGACAGGCAAAACACCGGGGAGCTGTTTTTT. As protein: CASSRGDRQNTGELFF.

V usage is TRBV6-1 and J usage is TRBJ2-3, with D possibly TRBD1 on 6 matching bases. The CDR3 runs 16 residues. V was shortened by 2 bases and J by 5 bases, with 17 bases between the two germline ends. The germline V gene has CDR1 MNHNS and CDR2 SASEGT. The CDR3 DNA is TGTGCCAGCAGTGAATATGGTGGGGGCCTAGGAGATACGCAGTATTTT. It codes for CASSEYGGGLGDTQYF.

The chain is built from TRBV4-1 and TRBJ2-5, with 7 bases identical to TRBD2. With 0 bases clipped from V and 2 bases from J, the junction kept 3 bases outside the gene matches. The CDR3 totals 15 residues. Germline V gives CDR1 MGHRA, CDR2 YSYEKL. CDR3 residues: CASSQEGLQQETQYF. The CDR3 DNA reads TGCGCCAGCAGCCAAGAGGGACTACAGCAAGAGACCCAGTACTTC.

In regard to this clone: A much larger clone differs from this one at a single base, so this may be a read error. This same CDR3 is encoded by further DNA sequences in the sample. The V and J genes are TRBV5-1 and TRBJ2-2; D gene uncertain. Germline assignment: CDR1 SGHRS and CDR2 YFSETQ. The CDR3 loop spans 13 amino acids. Trimming took off 0 bases at V and 5 bases at J, with 5 bases between the two ends. In DNA, the CDR3 is TGCGCCAGCAGCTTGGATGGGACCGGGGAGCTGTTTTTT. It yields the protein CASSLDGTGELFF.

This clone was found a few times. The chain carries TRBV7-2 and TRBJ2-3; 10 bases map to TRBD2. V shed 1 base, J shed 4 bases, and the junction held 5 bases outside the gene matches. This CDR3 comprises 16 residues. CDR1 and CDR2 (germline): SGHTA, FQGNSA. DNA for the CDR3: TGTGCCAGCAGCTTAGGCCAGCTAGCGGGAGCAGATACGCAGTATTTT. Protein: CASSLGQLAGADTQYF.

This chain links TRBV6-1 with TRBJ2-4, with 13 bases that match TRBD2. Germline CDR1 MNHNS, CDR2 SASEGT. The CDR3 loop spans 15 amino acids. V lost 6 bases, J lost 7 bases, and 6 bases stayed unmatched. The CDR3 DNA reads TGTGCCAGCAGGGGGGGGACTAGCGGGATGAACATTCAGTACTTC. Translated: CASRGGTSGMNIQYF.

The rearrangement links TRBV5-1 to TRBJ1-5; tentatively, D is TRBD1 (6 bases). The germline gives CDR1 SGHRS, CDR2 YFSETQ. The CDR3 extends over 15 amino acids. The V end was cut by 1 base, the J end by 6 bases, with 14 bases between. Here the CDR3 reads CASSLTGGIGQPQHF. CDR3 DNA: TGCGCCAGCAGCTTGACCGGGGGCATCGGTCAGCCCCAGCATTTT.

The chain joins TRBV10-1 to TRBJ2-1; 9 bases are a match to TRBD2. The junction had 0 bases not matched to a gene; V was cut back by 0 bases and J by 0 bases. This CDR3 has 16 amino acids. Per germline, CDR1 WNHNN and CDR2 SYGVQD (reference sequence). As DNA, the CDR3 is TGCGCCAGCAGTGAGTCTAGCGGGAGCTCCTACAATGAGCAGTTCTTC. Protein product: CASSESSGSSYNEQFF.

The gene calls are TRBV5-4 and TRBJ2-3; 7 bases align to TRBD2. This CDR3 comprises 17 residues. After removal of 4 bases from V and 0 bases from J, the junction contained 11 bases not matched to a gene. Germline loops: CDR1 SGHNT, CDR2 YYREEE (reference sequence). The CDR3 DNA reads as TGTGCCAGCAGCGGATATACAGCGGGGCCAAGCACAGATACGCAGTATTTT. Amino acid sequence: CASSGYTAGPSTDTQYF.

The sample holds a few counts of this clone. V is TRBV30 and J is TRBJ1-1, with D perhaps matching TRBD1 (5 bases). Trimming took off 2 bases at V and 8 bases at J, with 9 bases between the two ends. Germline assignment: CDR1 GTSNPN and CDR2 SVGIG (reference sequence). The CDR3 extends over 11 amino acids. CDR3 region: CAWSLREEAFF. The CDR3 DNA is TGTGCCTGGAGTCTCAGGGAAGAAGCTTTCTTT. The whole variable domain, filled in from reference TRBV30 and TRBJ1-1, reads SQTIHQWPATLVQPVGSPLSLECTVEGTSNPNLYWYRQAAGRGLQLLFYSVGIGQISSEVPQNLSASRPQDRQFILSSKKLLLSDSGFYLCAWSLREEAFFGQGTRLTVV.

CDR3 residues: CASSRSWGETQYF. The CDR3 coding sequence is TGTGCCAGCAGCCGTAGTTGGGGCGAGACCCAGTACTTC. This chain uses TRBV5-6 with TRBJ2-5; perhaps TRBD1 as D (5 bases). Trimming took off 4 bases at V and 5 bases at J, with 12 bases between the two ends. This CDR3 is built from 13 residues. Germline CDR1 is SGHDT and CDR2 is YYEEEE. Looking up the rest from reference TRBV5-6 and TRBJ2-5 gives the full variable domain: DAGVTQSPTHLIKTRGQQVTLRCSPKSGHDTVSWYQQALGQGPQFIFQYYEEEERQRGNFPDRFSGHQFPNYSSELNVNALLLGDSALYLCASSRSWGETQYFGPGTRLLVL.

The chain uses TRBV30 and TRBJ2-7; D gene ambiguous. Germline assignment: CDR1 GTSNPN and CDR2 SVGIG (reference sequence). This CDR3 has 13 amino acids. V was trimmed by 6 bases and J by 1 base, leaving 13 bases between them. The CDR3 protein is CACLGRSSYEQYF. The CDR3 DNA follows: TGTGCCTGTCTCGGGCGGAGTTCCTACGAGCAGTACTTC.